This T cell receptor beta chain was sequenced for a study of PD-1 blockade in classical Hodgkin lymphoma. Remarks on this clone: Its antigen is unidentified.

TCRdb's table, derived via immunoSEQ multiplex PCR, lists solely in-frame clones and lacks some. Of 40,000 to 50,000 clones listed, around 80% are singletons. The CDR3 totals 13 residues. Germline CDR1 is SGHAT and CDR2 is FQNNGV. The germline V and J ends were trimmed by 4 bases and 6 bases, with 7 bases remaining between them. Overall study results and limits: It was CD4+ TCR diversity, not CD8+, that rose significantly by C4D1.

Every patient was affected by relapse after autologous stem cell transplantation, while exposure to brentuximab vedotin was not uniform. Source: peripheral blood mononuclear cells (PBMCs), taken at baseline. This TCR derives from a human donor with classical Hodgkin lymphoma. The rearrangement links TRBV11-2 to TRBJ1-6; D uncertain. Here the CDR3 reads CASSSAGNSPLHF. The DNA of the CDR3 is TGTGCCAGCAGCTCGGCGGGTAATTCACCCCTCCACTTT.